This TCR beta chain was recorded in a study of shared clonotypes between healthy human individuals. Germline V gene sequence: CDR1 MDHEN, CDR2 SYDVKM. J was trimmed by 3 bases and V by 3 bases; bases with no gene match: 5. CDR3 length: 15 amino acids. Broader study findings: Depth was large, yet rarefaction showed that sorted-subset sequencing was incomplete.

The method was immunoSEQ multiplex PCR; TCRdb's version includes in-frame clones alone and lacks a portion of them. The sample lists 2 million to 3 million clones, 80% to 95% occurring once. On this clone itself: The target antigen is unknown.

This receptor was taken from a man aged 18 to 30 in good health. Some clones in this sample may be carry-over from other donors' samples. Sequences were obtained from naive CD4+ T cells from PBMCs. Described subset: CD45RA+ positively selected. The V call is TRBV28, the J call TRBJ2-7; 10 bases align to TRBD2. DNA for the CDR3: TGTGCCAGCAGTTTGCGGACTAGCGGTTTCTACGAGCAGTACTTC. Translating it yields CASSLRTSGFYEQYF.